Listed below are T cell receptor beta chains from one sample, sequenced in a study of shared clonotypes between healthy human individuals. Produced via immunoSEQ multiplex PCR; TCRdb's table is partial and in-frame only. Here the sample spans about 1 million clones, roughly 75% being singletons. Sequenced input: memory CD4+ T cells sorted from blood. The receptors shown here come from a man younger than 30 in good health. Each CDR3 is given with its conserved first and last residue. D genes are given only for firm matches. Clone size appears in some rows only: once, few, many, or a class for an expanded clone.

D,size,V,J,DNA,CDR3
TRBD1,NA,TRBV9,TRBJ1-2,TGTGCCAGCAGCGTGGGACAGGGGGCATATGGCTACACCTTC,CASSVGQGAYGYTF
NA,NA,TRBV25-1,TRBJ1-2,TGTGCCAGCAGTGAAAATAAGGGTGGCTACACCTTC,CASSENKGGYTF
NA,once,TRBV29-1,TRBJ2-7,TGCAGCGCTGGGGGGAGCTCCTACGAGCAGTACTTC,CSAGGSSYEQYF
NA,NA,TRBV10-3,TRBJ1-4,TGTGCCATCAGTGAGAACGGGTACTTTAATGAAAAACTGTTTTTT,CAISENGYFNEKLFF
TRBD2,once,TRBV29-1,TRBJ2-1,TGCAGCGTAGCTAGCGGGAGAAACAATGAGCAGTTCTTC,CSVASGRNNEQFF
NA,few,TRBV10-2,TRBJ2-7,TGCGCCAGCAGTGAGTTCGGTCCGGGCTCCGAGCAGTACTTC,CASSEFGPGSEQYF
NA,NA,TRBV5-1,TRBJ2-3,TGCGCCAGCAGCCTCCTCGCAGATACGCAGTATTTT,CASSLLADTQYF
NA,NA,TRBV2,TRBJ2-3,TGTGCCAGCAGTGATTCGGCTAGCACAGATACGCAGTATTTT,CASSDSASTDTQYF
TRBD1,NA,TRBV30,TRBJ1-3,TGTGCCTGGAGCCAGGGGGCCACTGGAAACACCATATATTTT,CAWSQGATGNTIYF
NA,NA,TRBV7-2,TRBJ2-7,TGTGCCAGCAGCCCCCTGGGAGCCAACACCTACGAGCAGTACTTC,CASSPLGANTYEQYF
NA,NA,TRBV6-5,TRBJ2-1,TGTGCCAGCAGTTACTCCCATAGGTCCTACAATGAGCAGTTCTTC,CASSYSHRSYNEQFF
NA,NA,TRBV6-1,TRBJ2-7,TGTGCCAGCAGTGGGTGGAGCTCCTACGAGCAGTACTTC,CASSGWSSYEQYF
TRBD1,many,TRBV7-2,TRBJ1-1,TGTGCCAGCAAGGGACAGGGCGGCACTGAAGCTTTCTTT,CASKGQGGTEAFF
NA,NA,TRBV6-5,TRBJ1-1,TGTGCCAGCATCCAGGGTGGGAACACTGAAGCTTTCTTT,CASIQGGNTEAFF
TRBD1,few,TRBV6-6,TRBJ1-1,TGTGCCAGCAGCCGACAGGGAGGGAACACTGAAGCTTTCTTT,CASSRQGGNTEAFF
NA,NA,TRBV15,TRBJ1-2,TGTGCCACCAGCACCTTGGGACTACAAGAGCGCTTTAACTATGGCTACACCTTC,CATSTLGLQERFNYGYTF
NA,NA,TRBV6-6,TRBJ2-7,TGTGCCTCTCGGCGAATGTTCCTGGAGCAGTACTTC,CASRRMFLEQYF
NA,NA,TRBV10-1,TRBJ1-2,TGCGCCAGCAGTGAAGGTCGTGCTAACTATGGCTACACCTTC,CASSEGRANYGYTF
TRBD1,few,TRBV7-2,TRBJ2-5,TGTGCCAGCAGCTCCGGGACAGGGAGTGGAGAGACCCAGTACTTC,CASSSGTGSGETQYF
NA,few,TRBV6-5,TRBJ1-1,TGTGCCAGCAAAAGTAGGGGACCTACTTTCTTT,CASKSRGPTFF
TRBD2,NA,TRBV7-7,TRBJ2-1,TGTGCTAGCAGCTTAGAAGGGACTAGCGGGAAGCAGTTCTTC,CASSLEGTSGKQFF
TRBD1,NA,TRBV5-4,TRBJ2-5,TGTGCCAGCAGCGGACGACAGGGGGCACAAGAGACCCAGTACTTC,CASSGRQGAQETQYF
NA,NA,TRBV15,TRBJ2-7,TGTGCCACCAGCAGAGATCTATTGGGTAGGGAGCAGTACTTC,CATSRDLLGREQYF
NA,few,TRBV11-2,TRBJ2-5,TGTGCCAGCAGCTTAAGACAGTTCCAAGAGACCCAGTACTTC,CASSLRQFQETQYF
NA,NA,TRBV18,TRBJ1-1,TGTGCCAGCTCACCACGCGAAGGGAAGTTAAGAGCTTTCTTT,CASSPREGKLRAFF
NA,few,TRBV7-9,TRBJ2-2,TGTGCCAGCAGGGACAGCGCGAACACCGGGGAGCTGTTTTTT,CASRDSANTGELFF
TRBD2,NA,TRBV27,TRBJ2-7,TGTGCCAGCAGTTTGAGGGAGGGCCCCCCTTACGAGCAGTACTTC,CASSLREGPPYEQYF
TRBD1,few,TRBV30,TRBJ2-2,TGTGCCTGGAGCACGGGACAGGGACTGACGGGCACCGGGGAGCTGTTTTTT,CAWSTGQGLTGTGELFF
TRBD2,NA,TRBV28,TRBJ2-7,TGTGCCAGCAGCAGTAGCGGGGGGCCGCCCTACGAGCAGTACTTC,CASSSSGGPPYEQYF
NA,NA,TRBV19,TRBJ2-7,TGTGCCAGTAGTATCGCAGCAAGGACTATCAACGAGCAGTACTTC,CASSIAARTINEQYF
TRBD1,NA,TRBV5-6,TRBJ1-1,TGTGCCAGCAGCTGGTCACAGGGGCGCGGGTACACTGAAGCTTTCTTT,CASSWSQGRGYTEAFF
TRBD1,NA,TRBV11-1,TRBJ2-2,TGTGCCAGCAGCTTAGGGACAGGGAACACCGGGGAGCTGTTTTTT,CASSLGTGNTGELFF
NA,NA,TRBV10-2,TRBJ1-2,TGCGCCAGCAGTGAGTACGGGGACCCTAACTATGGCTACACCTTC,CASSEYGDPNYGYTF
NA,NA,TRBV5-5,TRBJ1-1,TGTGCCAGCAGCCCGCGGGAAAAGTTAACTGAAGCTTTCTTT,CASSPREKLTEAFF
TRBD1,many,TRBV7-6,TRBJ1-1,TGTGCCAGCAGCCTCCGACAGGGGAACACTGAAGCTTTCTTT,CASSLRQGNTEAFF
NA,NA,TRBV10-1,TRBJ2-2,TGCGCCAGCAGTGAGCACGGCACCGGGGAGCTGTTTTTT,CASSEHGTGELFF
TRBD1,NA,TRBV10-3,TRBJ2-2,TGTGCCATCAGTGAGTCAGACAGGGGTGGAACCGGGGAGCTGTTTTTT,CAISESDRGGTGELFF